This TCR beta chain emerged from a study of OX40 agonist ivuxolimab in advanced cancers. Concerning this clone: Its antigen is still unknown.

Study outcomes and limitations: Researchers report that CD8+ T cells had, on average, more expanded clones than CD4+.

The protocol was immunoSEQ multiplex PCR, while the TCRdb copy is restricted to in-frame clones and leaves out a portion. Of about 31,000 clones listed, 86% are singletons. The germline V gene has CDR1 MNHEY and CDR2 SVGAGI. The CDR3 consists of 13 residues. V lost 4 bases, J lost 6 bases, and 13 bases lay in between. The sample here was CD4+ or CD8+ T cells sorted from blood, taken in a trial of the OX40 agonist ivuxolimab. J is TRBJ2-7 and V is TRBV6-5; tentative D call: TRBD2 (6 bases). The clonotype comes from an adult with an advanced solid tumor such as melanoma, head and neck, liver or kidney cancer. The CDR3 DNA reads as TGTGCCAGCAGTTCTCCACTCGGGGGCGAGCAGTACTTC. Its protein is CASSSPLGGEQYF.